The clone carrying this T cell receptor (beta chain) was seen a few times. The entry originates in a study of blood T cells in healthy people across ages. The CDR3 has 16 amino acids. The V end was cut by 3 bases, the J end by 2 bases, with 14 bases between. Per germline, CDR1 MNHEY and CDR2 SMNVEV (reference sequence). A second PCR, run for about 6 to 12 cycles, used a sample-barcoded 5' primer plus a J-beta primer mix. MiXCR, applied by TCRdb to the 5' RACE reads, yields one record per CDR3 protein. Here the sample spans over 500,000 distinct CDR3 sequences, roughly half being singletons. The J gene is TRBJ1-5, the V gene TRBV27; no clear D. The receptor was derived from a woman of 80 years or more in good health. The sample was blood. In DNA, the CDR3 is TGTGCCAGCAGTTTTGGGAGGGCTAGGGGCAATCAGCCCCAGCATTTT. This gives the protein CASSFGRARGNQPQHF.